This record covers a single T cell receptor (beta chain). TCRdb reanalysed the 5' RACE reads using MiXCR and keeps one entry per CDR3 protein. This sample carries approximately 300,000 distinct CDR3 sequences, around 6.8% of them seen once, and the ten largest clones take 15% to 20%. This entry is derived from a study of T cells after yellow fever vaccination. This CDR3 contains 14 residues. The germline gives CDR1 SGHRS, CDR2 YFSETQ. V shed 4 bases, J shed 4 bases, and the junction held 5 bases outside the gene matches. V and J are TRBV5-1 and TRBJ2-1, with 7 bases lining up with TRBD2. The material was PBMCs, obtained 35 to 50 days after the first yellow fever vaccination. The TCR originated in a man aged 18 to 35 who received the YFV17D yellow fever vaccine. The CDR3 DNA follows: TGCGCCAGCAGCAGGCGGGGGATATACAATGAGCAGTTCTTC. Its translation is CASSRRGIYNEQFF.